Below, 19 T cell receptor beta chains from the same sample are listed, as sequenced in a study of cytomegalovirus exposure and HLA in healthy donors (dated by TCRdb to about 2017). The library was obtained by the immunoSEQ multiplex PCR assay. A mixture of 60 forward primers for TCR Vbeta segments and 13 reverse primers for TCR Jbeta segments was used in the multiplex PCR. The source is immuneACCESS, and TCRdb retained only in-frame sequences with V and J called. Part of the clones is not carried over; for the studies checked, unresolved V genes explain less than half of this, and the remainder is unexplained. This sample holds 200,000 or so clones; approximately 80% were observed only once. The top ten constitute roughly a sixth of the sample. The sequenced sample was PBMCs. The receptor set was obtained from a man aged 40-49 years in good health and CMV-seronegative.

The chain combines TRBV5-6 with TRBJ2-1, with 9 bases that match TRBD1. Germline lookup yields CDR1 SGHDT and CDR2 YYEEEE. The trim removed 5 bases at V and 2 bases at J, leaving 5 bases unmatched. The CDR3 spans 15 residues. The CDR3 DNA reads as TGTGCCAGCAGTCAGAGGACAGGGGCCTACAATGAGCAGTTCTTC. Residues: CASSQRTGAYNEQFF.

CDR3 loop: CASSFSGSHREQYF. CDR3 in DNA: TGTGCCAGCAGCTTCAGCGGGAGCCACCGCGAGCAGTACTTC. V usage is TRBV7-9 and J usage is TRBJ2-7; 8 bases map to TRBD2. The CDR3 runs 14 residues. Germline V gene data show CDR1 as SEHNR and CDR2 as FQNEAQ (reference sequence). Losses at the gene ends were 3 bases for V and 6 bases for J; bases not matched to a gene: 7.

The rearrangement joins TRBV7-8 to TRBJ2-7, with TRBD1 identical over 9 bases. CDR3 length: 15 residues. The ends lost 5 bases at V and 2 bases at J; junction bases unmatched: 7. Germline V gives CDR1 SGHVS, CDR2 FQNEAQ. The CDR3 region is CASSPGTGSPYEQYF. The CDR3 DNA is TGTGCCAGCAGCCCCGGGACAGGGAGTCCCTACGAGCAGTACTTC.

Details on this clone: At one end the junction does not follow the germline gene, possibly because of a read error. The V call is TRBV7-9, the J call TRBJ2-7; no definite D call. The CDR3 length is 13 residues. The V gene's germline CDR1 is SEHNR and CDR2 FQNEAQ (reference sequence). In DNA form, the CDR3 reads TGTTCCAGCAGCGAAGACTCCGCCTACGAGCAGTACTTC. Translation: CSSSEDSAYEQYF.

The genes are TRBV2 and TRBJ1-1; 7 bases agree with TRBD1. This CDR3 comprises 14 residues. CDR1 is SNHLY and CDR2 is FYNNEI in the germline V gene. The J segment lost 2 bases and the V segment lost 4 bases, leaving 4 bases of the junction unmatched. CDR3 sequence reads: CASSGTGGNTEAFF. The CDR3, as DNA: TGTGCCAGCAGTGGGACAGGAGGAAACACTGAAGCTTTCTTT.

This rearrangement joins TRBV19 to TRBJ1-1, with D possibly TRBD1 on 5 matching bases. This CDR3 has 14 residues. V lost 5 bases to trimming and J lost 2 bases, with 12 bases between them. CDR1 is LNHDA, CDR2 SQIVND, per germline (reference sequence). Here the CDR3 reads CASSQTVQNTEAFF. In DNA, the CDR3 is TGTGCCAGTAGTCAGACAGTTCAAAACACTGAAGCTTTCTTT.

CDR3 amino acids: CASTGGQDYGYTF. The CDR3 coding sequence is TGTGCCAGCACGGGGGGACAGGACTATGGCTACACCTTC. The V call is TRBV11-2, the J call TRBJ1-2; the match to TRBD1 covers 8 bases. Germline V lookup: CDR1 SGHAT, CDR2 FQNNGV. The J segment lost 3 bases and the V segment lost 7 bases, leaving 4 bases of the junction unmatched. CDR3 length equals 13 residues.

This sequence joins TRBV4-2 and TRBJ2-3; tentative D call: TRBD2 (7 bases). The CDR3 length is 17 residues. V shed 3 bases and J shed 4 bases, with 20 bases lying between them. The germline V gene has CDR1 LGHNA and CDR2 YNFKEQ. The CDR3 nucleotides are TGTGCCAGCAGCCAGGAGGGAGGGGGGGCCGGGCCAGATACGCAGTATTTT. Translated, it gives CASSQEGGGAGPDTQYF.

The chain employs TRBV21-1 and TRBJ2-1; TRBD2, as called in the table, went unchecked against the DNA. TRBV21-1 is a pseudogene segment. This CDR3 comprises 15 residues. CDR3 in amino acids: CASSCTGTPSDEQFF. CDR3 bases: TGTGCCAGCAGCTGTACGGGAACACCGTCGGATGAGCAGTTCTTC.

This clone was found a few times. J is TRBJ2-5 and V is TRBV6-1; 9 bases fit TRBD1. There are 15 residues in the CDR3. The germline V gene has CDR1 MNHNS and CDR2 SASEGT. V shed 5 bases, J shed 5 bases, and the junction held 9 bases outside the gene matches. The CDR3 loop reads CASSKEGQGAETQYF. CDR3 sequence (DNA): TGTGCCAGCAGTAAAGAGGGACAGGGAGCCGAGACCCAGTACTTC.

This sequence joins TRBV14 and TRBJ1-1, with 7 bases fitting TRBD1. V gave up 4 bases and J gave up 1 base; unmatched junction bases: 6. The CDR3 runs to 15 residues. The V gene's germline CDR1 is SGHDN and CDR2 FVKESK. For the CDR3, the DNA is TGTGCCAGCAGCCTAGAGACAGGGTGGAACACTGAAGCTTTCTTT. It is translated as CASSLETGWNTEAFF. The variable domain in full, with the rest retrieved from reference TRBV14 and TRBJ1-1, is EAGVTQFPSHSVIEKGQTVTLRCDPISGHDNLYWYRRVMGKEIKFLLHFVKESKQDESGMPNNRFLAERTGGTYSTLKVQPAELEDSGVYFCASSLETGWNTEAFFGQGTRLTVV.

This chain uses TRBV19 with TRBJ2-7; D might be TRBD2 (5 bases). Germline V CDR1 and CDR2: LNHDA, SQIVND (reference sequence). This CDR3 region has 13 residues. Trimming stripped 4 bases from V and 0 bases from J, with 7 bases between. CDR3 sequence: CASSSGSSYEQYF. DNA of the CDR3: TGTGCCAGTAGTAGTGGGAGCTCCTACGAGCAGTACTTC.

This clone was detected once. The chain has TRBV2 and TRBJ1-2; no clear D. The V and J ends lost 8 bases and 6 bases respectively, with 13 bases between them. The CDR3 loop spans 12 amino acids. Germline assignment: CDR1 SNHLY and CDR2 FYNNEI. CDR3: CASGGGIHGYTF. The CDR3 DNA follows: TGTGCCAGCGGTGGCGGGATACATGGCTACACCTTC.

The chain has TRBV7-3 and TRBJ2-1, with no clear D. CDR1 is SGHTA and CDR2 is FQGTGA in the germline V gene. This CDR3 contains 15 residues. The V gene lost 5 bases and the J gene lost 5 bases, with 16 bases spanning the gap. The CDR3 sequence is CASSLALTVNNEQFF. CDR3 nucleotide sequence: TGTGCCAGCAGCCTTGCTTTAACGGTGAACAATGAGCAGTTCTTC. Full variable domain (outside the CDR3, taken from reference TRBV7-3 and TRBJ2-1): GAGVSQTPSNKVTEKGKYVELRCDPISGHTALYWYRQSLGQGPEFLIYFQGTGAADDSGLPNDRFFAVRPEGSVSTLKIQRTERGDSAVYLCASSLALTVNNEQFFGPGTRLTVL.

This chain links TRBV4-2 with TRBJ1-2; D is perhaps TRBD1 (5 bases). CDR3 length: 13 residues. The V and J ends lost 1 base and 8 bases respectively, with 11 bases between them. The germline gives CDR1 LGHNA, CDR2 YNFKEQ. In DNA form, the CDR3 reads TGTGCCAGCAGCCAAGGGAGGGACCGGGGCTACACCTTC. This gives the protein CASSQGRDRGYTF.

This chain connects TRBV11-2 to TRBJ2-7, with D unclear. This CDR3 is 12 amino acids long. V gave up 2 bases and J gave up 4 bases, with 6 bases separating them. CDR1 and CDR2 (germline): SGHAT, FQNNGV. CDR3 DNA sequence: TGTGCCAGCAGCTTATTGAGTTACGAGCAGTACTTC. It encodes CASSLLSYEQYF.

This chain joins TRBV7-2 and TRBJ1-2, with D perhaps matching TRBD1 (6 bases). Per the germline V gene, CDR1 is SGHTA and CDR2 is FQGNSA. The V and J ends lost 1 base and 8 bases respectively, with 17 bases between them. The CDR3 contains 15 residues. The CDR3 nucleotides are TGTGCCAGCAGCTTAGGAACAGGGCCAGTTGACGGCTACACCTTC. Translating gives CASSLGTGPVDGYTF.

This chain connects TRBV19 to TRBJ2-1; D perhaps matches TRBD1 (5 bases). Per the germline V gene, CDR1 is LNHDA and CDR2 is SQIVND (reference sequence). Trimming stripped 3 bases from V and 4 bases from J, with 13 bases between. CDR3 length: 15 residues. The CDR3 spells CASSMTDTTYNEQFF. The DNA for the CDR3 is TGTGCCAGTAGTATGACGGACACCACGTACAATGAGCAGTTCTTC.

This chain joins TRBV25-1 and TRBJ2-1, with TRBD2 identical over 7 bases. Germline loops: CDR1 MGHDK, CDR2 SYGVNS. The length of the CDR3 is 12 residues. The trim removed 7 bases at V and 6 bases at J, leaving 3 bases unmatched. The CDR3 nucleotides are TGTGCCAGCACCGGCGGGGGCAATGAGCAGTTCTTC. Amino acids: CASTGGGNEQFF. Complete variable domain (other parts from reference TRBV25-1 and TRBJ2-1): EADIYQTPRYLVIGTGKKITLECSQTMGHDKMYWYQQDPGMELHLIHYSYGVNSTEKGDLSSESTVSRIRTEHFPLTLESARPSHTSQYLCASTGGGNEQFFGPGTRLTVL.